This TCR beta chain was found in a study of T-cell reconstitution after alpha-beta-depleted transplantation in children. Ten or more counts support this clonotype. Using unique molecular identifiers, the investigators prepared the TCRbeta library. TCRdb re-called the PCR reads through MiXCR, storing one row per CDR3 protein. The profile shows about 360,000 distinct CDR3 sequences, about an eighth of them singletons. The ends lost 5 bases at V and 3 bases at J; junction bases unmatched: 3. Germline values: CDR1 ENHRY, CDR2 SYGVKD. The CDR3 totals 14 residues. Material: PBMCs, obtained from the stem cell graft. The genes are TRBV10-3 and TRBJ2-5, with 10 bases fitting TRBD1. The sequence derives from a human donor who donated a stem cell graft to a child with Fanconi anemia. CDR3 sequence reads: CAISPGTGEETQYF. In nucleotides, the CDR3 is TGTGCCATCAGTCCAGGGACAGGGGAAGAGACCCAGTACTTC.